This is a list of T cell receptor beta chains from one sample in a study of blood T cell repertoires in COVID-19. Clones were sequenced by immunoSEQ multiplex PCR, and TCRdb holds only the in-frame ones, with some missing. The table includes 77,000 or so clones, roughly 90% detected once. Material for sequencing was peripheral blood. The receptors here all came from a man aged 45 to 65 with active COVID-19. CDR3s include the opening cysteine and the closing phenylalanine or tryptophan. D genes are given only for firm matches. A row's size may be missing; if present it is once, few, many or a size class.

v_gene	len	d_gene	abundance	j_gene	CDR3aa	CDR3nt
TRBV6-6	13	.	few	TRBJ1-1	CASSYGGTAEAFF	TGTGCCAGCAGTTACGGTGGGACTGCTGAAGCTTTCTTT
TRBV7-2	15	.	.	TRBJ1-1	CASSLRPGENTEAFF	TGTGCCAGCAGCCTACGCCCGGGTGAGAACACTGAAGCTTTCTTT
TRBV6-5	15	.	.	TRBJ2-3	CATNQGGYSTDTQYF	TGTGCCACAAACCAAGGGGGTTACAGCACAGATACGCAGTATTTT
TRBV9	14	.	.	TRBJ2-2	CASSVTSNTGELFF	TGTGCCAGCAGCGTGACATCGAACACCGGGGAGCTGTTTTTT
TRBV15	19	TRBD1	once	TRBJ1-5	CATSREARGGDRGNQPQHF	TGTGCCACCAGCAGAGAGGCGAGGGGAGGGGACAGGGGCAATCAGCCCCAGCATTTT
TRBV7-9	15	.	few	TRBJ1-1	CASSPGERTSTEAFF	TGTGCCAGCAGCCCGGGAGAAAGGACGAGCACTGAAGCTTTCTTT
TRBV7-8	15	TRBD2	.	TRBJ2-3	CASSWGLASTDTQYF	TGTGCCAGCAGCTGGGGACTAGCGAGCACAGATACGCAGTATTTT
TRBV7-2	18	TRBD2	.	TRBJ2-1	CASSPYGTSGSSYNEQFF	TGTGCCAGCAGCCCCTACGGGACTAGCGGAAGCTCCTACAATGAGCAGTTCTTC
TRBV27	13	.	few	TRBJ1-2	CASGQKITYGYTF	TGTGCCAGCGGACAGAAAATAACCTATGGCTACACCTTC
TRBV9	17	.	.	TRBJ2-2	CASSVAWGLQNTGELFF	TGTGCCAGCAGCGTAGCTTGGGGACTCCAAAACACCGGGGAGCTGTTTTTT
TRBV7-8	16	.	.	TRBJ1-3	CASSLGWTVSGNTIYF	TGTGCCAGCAGCTTAGGGTGGACAGTCTCTGGAAACACCATATATTTT
TRBV9	15	TRBD1	.	TRBJ1-5	CASSVGQGDNQPQHF	TGTGCCAGCAGCGTAGGACAGGGAGACAATCAGCCCCAGCATTTT
TRBV15	15	.	.	TRBJ1-5	CATSRVGRLNQPQHF	TGTGCCACCAGCAGAGTGGGCAGGTTGAATCAGCCCCAGCATTTT
TRBV10-3	19	TRBD2	.	TRBJ2-2	CAISEGPTSGSWGTGELFF	TGTGCCATCAGTGAGGGACCTACTAGCGGGAGTTGGGGCACCGGGGAGCTGTTTTTT
TRBV29-1	14	TRBD1	.	TRBJ2-7	CSAGGQVDSYEQYF	TGCAGCGCCGGCGGACAGGTGGACTCCTACGAGCAGTACTTC
TRBV19	14	.	.	TRBJ1-2	CASSIGPGSYGYTF	TGTGCCAGTAGTATCGGCCCGGGGTCCTATGGCTACACCTTC
TRBV25-1	13	.	once	TRBJ1-1	CASAKDTDTEAFF	TGTGCCAGCGCTAAAGATACAGATACTGAAGCTTTCTTT
TRBV7-3	15	TRBD2	.	TRBJ2-3	CASSLEGTRVDTQYF	TGTGCCAGCAGCTTAGAAGGGACTAGGGTAGATACGCAGTATTTT
TRBV9	18	TRBD2	.	TRBJ2-1	CASSPRVAGGNSYNEQFF	TGTGCCAGCAGCCCTCGTGTAGCGGGAGGCAACTCCTACAATGAGCAGTTCTTC
TRBV19	13	TRBD1	.	TRBJ1-4	CASSKGAREKLFF	TGTGCCAGTAGTAAGGGGGCCCGAGAAAAACTGTTTTTT
TRBV7-8	16	.	.	TRBJ2-4	CASSLEGGVAKNIQYF	TGTGCCAGCAGCTTAGAGGGCGGGGTAGCCAAAAACATTCAGTACTTC
TRBV19	14	TRBD1	.	TRBJ2-1	CASSPDRVSNEQFF	TGTGCCAGTAGCCCGGACAGGGTTAGCAATGAGCAGTTCTTC
TRBV28	13	TRBD1	.	TRBJ2-4	CASSSWTGNIQYF	TGTGCCAGCAGTTCTTGGACAGGGAACATTCAGTACTTC
TRBV6-5	12	.	.	TRBJ1-2	CASMGAEYGYTF	TGTGCCAGCATGGGGGCAGAGTATGGCTACACCTTC
TRBV5-5	17	TRBD1	.	TRBJ1-6	CASSPEGQGVKNSPLHF	TGTGCCAGCAGCCCTGAGGGCCAGGGGGTAAAGAATTCACCCCTCCACTTT
TRBV3-1/TRBV3-2	11	.	.	TRBJ2-1	CASSQSGEQFF	TGTGCCAGCAGCCAGTCCGGTGAGCAGTTCTTC
TRBV5-6	15	TRBD2	.	TRBJ2-3	CASSLVAGGSNTQYF	TGTGCCAGCAGCTTGGTAGCGGGAGGCTCTAATACGCAGTATTTT
TRBV6-5	15	TRBD1	.	TRBJ1-4	CASSYASTGNEKLFF	TGTGCCAGCAGTTACGCTTCGACAGGGAACGAAAAACTGTTTTTT
TRBV4-1	14	.	.	TRBJ2-5	CASSQLPLQETQYF	TGCGCCAGCAGCCAACTCCCCTTGCAAGAGACCCAGTACTTC
TRBV3-1/TRBV3-2	16	.	.	TRBJ1-2	CASSQQGPLTHYGYTF	TGTGCCAGCAGCCAACAGGGGCCTCTTACTCACTATGGCTACACCTTC
TRBV3-1/TRBV3-2	15	.	.	TRBJ1-6	CASTLGTRGASPLHF	TGTGCCAGCACCTTGGGGACCAGGGGCGCCTCACCCCTCCACTTT
TRBV5-4	14	TRBD2	.	TRBJ2-1	CASSMGLAGDEQFF	TGTGCCAGCAGCATGGGACTAGCGGGGGATGAGCAGTTCTTC
TRBV5-1	13	.	.	TRBJ2-3	CASSPSGTDTQYF	TGCGCCAGCAGCCCCAGCGGCACAGATACGCAGTATTTT
TRBV6-5	12	.	.	TRBJ2-2	CASSHRAGELFF	TGTGCCAGCAGCCACAGGGCCGGGGAGCTGTTTTTT
TRBV6-6	13	TRBD1	.	TRBJ1-2	CASSGTANYGYTF	TGTGCCAGCAGTGGGACAGCGAACTATGGCTACACCTTC
TRBV15	15	TRBD2	.	TRBJ2-1	CATSRTGLAGEGEFF	TGTGCCACCAGCAGAACTGGACTAGCGGGAGAAGGGGAGTTCTTC
TRBV7-3	17	TRBD2	few	TRBJ2-1	CASSRLAGARNHNEQFF	TGTGCCAGCAGCCGTCTAGCGGGGGCTCGAAATCACAATGAGCAGTTCTTC
TRBV4-2	17	TRBD2	.	TRBJ2-7	CASSQDVAERGFFEQYF	TGTGCCAGCAGCCAAGATGTTGCGGAGCGGGGGTTTTTCGAGCAGTACTTC
TRBV29-1	12	.	.	TRBJ2-1	CSVGQLAVEQFF	TGCAGCGTTGGGCAGTTAGCGGTTGAGCAGTTCTTC
TRBV5-4	14	TRBD2	.	TRBJ2-2	CASRPSGGAGELFF	TGTGCCAGCAGGCCGAGCGGGGGGGCCGGGGAGCTGTTTTTT
TRBV21-1	14	.	medium-sized	TRBJ2-7	CASSKKGTDHEQYF	TGTGCCAGCAGCAAAAAGGGGACAGATCACGAGCAGTACTTC
TRBV18	13	.	.	TRBJ2-7	CASSPRRGYEQYF	TGTGCCAGCTCCCCCCGTCGGGGATACGAGCAGTACTTC
TRBV9	15	.	.	TRBJ2-2	CASSVGLENTGELFF	TGTGCCAGCAGCGTAGGGCTCGAGAACACCGGGGAGCTGTTTTTT
TRBV7-9	14	TRBD1	.	TRBJ2-7	CASSSGTGGREQYF	TGTGCCAGCAGCTCCGGGACAGGGGGGAGGGAGCAGTACTTC
TRBV2	16	TRBD2	.	TRBJ2-1	CASRKERGVIYNEQFF	TGTGCCAGCAGAAAAGAGCGGGGGGTAATCTACAATGAGCAGTTCTTC
TRBV7-8	15	TRBD1	.	TRBJ1-5	CASSLTWDSRRPQHF	TGTGCCAGCAGCTTAACATGGGACAGCCGAAGGCCCCAGCATTTT
TRBV4-2	14	.	.	TRBJ2-3	CASSQAGPTDTQYF	TGTGCCAGCAGCCAAGCGGGTCCCACAGATACGCAGTATTTT
TRBV12-3/TRBV12-4	13	.	.	TRBJ2-5	CASSFSGQETQYF	TGTGCCAGCAGTTTTAGTGGTCAAGAGACCCAGTACTTC
TRBV12-3/TRBV12-4	12	.	.	TRBJ2-7	CASPLGPYEQYF	TGTGCCAGCCCTTTGGGCCCCTACGAGCAGTACTTC
TRBV24-1	18	TRBD1	.	TRBJ1-6	CATSDLGQGNFYNSPLHF	TGTGCCACCAGTGATTTGGGACAGGGGAATTTCTATAATTCACCCCTCCACTTT
TRBV18	15	.	once	TRBJ2-5	CASSPASRAQETQYF	TGTGCCAGCTCACCCGCATCCAGAGCGCAAGAGACCCAGTACTTC
TRBV3-1/TRBV3-2	14	.	once	TRBJ1-6	CASSPTGRDSPLHF	TGTGCCAGCAGCCCCACAGGGAGGGATTCACCCCTCCACTTT
TRBV10-2	17	TRBD2	.	TRBJ2-2	CASSGGRGGRNTGELFF	TGCGCCAGCAGTGGAGGGCGCGGGGGGCGAAACACCGGGGAGCTGTTTTTT
TRBV28	16	.	once	TRBJ1-2	CASTGEKWQGNYGYTF	TGTGCCAGCACCGGAGAGAAGTGGCAGGGAAACTATGGCTACACCTTC